Following are 10 T cell receptor beta chains from one sample sequenced in a study of patients and donors after allogeneic stem cell transplantation. TCRdb processed the RT-PCR reads anew with MiXCR; each CDR3 protein has one entry. The sample carries hundreds of thousands of distinct CDR3 sequences, about a sixth recorded once. The source material was blood, either unsorted or a sorted T cell fraction (not recorded which). The receptors were gathered from a human donor who was either an allogeneic HSCT recipient or a stem cell or donor lymphocyte infusion donor (not recorded which). It is not recorded whose cells these are; they may come from a transplant donor.

This clonotype has at least ten counts. The chain combines TRBV12-3 or TRBV12-4 with TRBJ1-2; 7 bases line up with TRBD1. The CDR3 loop spans 14 amino acids. V lost 5 bases and J lost 7; bases outside the gene matches: 10. CDR3 region: CASSKDRVLGGYTF. CDR3 bases: TGTGCCAGCAGTAAAGACAGGGTATTGGGTGGCTACACCTTC.

The rearrangement links TRBV4-3 to TRBJ1-2, with 7 nucleotides matching TRBD1. The CDR3 spans 15 residues. The germline gives CDR1 LGHNA, CDR2 YSLEER. The V segment lost 0 bases and the J segment 6 bases; nucleotides outside the gene matches: 7. For the CDR3, the DNA is TGCGCCAGCAGCCAAGATGAAGTCAGGGGGAATGGCTACACCTTC. Translated, it gives CASSQDEVRGNGYTF.

This clonotype was detected many times. The chain has TRBV15 and TRBJ2-2; D is ambiguous. Trimming took off 1 base at V and 1 base at J, with 7 bases between the two ends. CDR3 length equals 15 residues. Germline loops: CDR1 LNHNV, CDR2 YYDKDF (reference sequence). DNA for the CDR3: TGTGCCACCAGCAGAGGACGGCAGAACACCGGGGAGCTGTTTTTT. Translating gives CATSRGRQNTGELFF.

This chain uses TRBV6-5 with TRBJ1-5; 11 bases match TRBD1. Losses at the gene ends were 0 bases for V and 5 bases for J; bases not matched to a gene: 6. CDR1 is MNHEY, CDR2 SVGAGI, per germline. CDR3 length: 17 amino acids. The CDR3 DNA follows: TGTGCCAGCAGTTACTCCAGGACAGGGGGCTCTCATCAGCCCCAGCATTTT. Its translation is CASSYSRTGGSHQPQHF.

This clonotype was observed once. The V and J genes are TRBV2 and TRBJ2-3; no clear D. The CDR3 has 12 amino acids. In germline, CDR1 is SNHLY, CDR2 FYNNEI. Trimming pared 4 bases from V and 10 bases from J, leaving 12 bases between. The CDR3 sequence: CASSAATSAQYF. The DNA of the CDR3 is TGTGCCAGCAGTGCAGCAACCAGCGCGCAGTATTTT. The whole variable domain, filled in from reference TRBV2 and TRBJ2-3, reads EPEVTQTPSHQVTQMGQEVILRCVPISNHLYFYWYRQILGQKVEFLVSFYNNEISEKSEIFDDQFSVERPDGSNFTLKIRSTKLEDSAMYFCASSAATSAQYFGPGTRLTVL.

J is TRBJ1-1 and V is TRBV4-1, with D possibly TRBD1 on 5 matching bases. Germline values: CDR1 MGHRA, CDR2 YSYEKL. Trimming took 3 bases from V and 5 from J, leaving 7 bases between them. The CDR3 consists of 12 residues. CDR3 in DNA: TGCGCCAGCAGCCAGGGGCATACTGAAGCTTTCTTT. This translates into CASSQGHTEAFF.

This clonotype was picked up many times. This chain links TRBV5-1 with TRBJ1-1; D call uncertain. CDR1 is SGHRS and CDR2 is YFSETQ in the germline V gene. V lost 0 bases and J lost 6, with 12 bases in between. The CDR3 is made up of 14 amino acids. CDR3 bases: TGCGCCAGCAGCTTGGCCGGAAGACGGCCTGAAGCTTTCTTT. This sequence encodes CASSLAGRRPEAFF.

This clonotype was counted only a few times. The J gene is TRBJ2-7, the V gene TRBV10-3; TRBD1 agrees at 7 bases. CDR3 length: 13 amino acids. Germline CDR1 is ENHRY and CDR2 is SYGVKD. Trimming cost V 6 bases and J 5 bases; bases outside gene matches: 7. CDR3 in amino acids: CAIRPDRADEQYF. Here the CDR3 DNA reads TGTGCCATCAGGCCCGACAGGGCTGACGAGCAGTACTTC.

This clonotype has more than one count but fewer than ten. V gene TRBV2 combines with J gene TRBJ1-5; D gene ambiguous. CDR3 length equals 13 residues. In germline, CDR1 is SNHLY, CDR2 FYNNEI. V lost 6 bases to trimming and J lost 0 bases, with 6 bases between them. CDR3: CASRYTSNQPQHF. The CDR3 DNA sequence: TGTGCCAGCAGGTATACTAGCAATCAGCCCCAGCATTTT.

The V and J genes are TRBV11-2 and TRBJ2-1; no definite D call. The CDR3 is 16 amino acids. CDR1 and CDR2 (germline): SGHAT, FQNNGV. V lost 6 bases and J lost 7, with 22 bases in between. The DNA for the CDR3 is TGTGCCAGCAGTTTACCAGGACCCTACATCGGGAATGAGCAGTTCTTC. Encoded protein: CASSLPGPYIGNEQFF. Based on the CDR3 plus reference TRBV11-2 and TRBJ2-1, the full variable domain is EAGVAQSPRYKIIEKRQSVAFWCNPISGHATLYWYQQILGQGPKLLIQFQNNGVVDDSQLPKDRFSAERLKGVDSTLKIQPAKLEDSAVYLCASSLPGPYIGNEQFFGPGTRLTVL.